Below are 12 T cell receptor beta chains sequenced from a single sample in a study of cytomegalovirus exposure and HLA in healthy donors. The study ran its PCR with 60 Vbeta and 13 Jbeta primers. Only in-frame clones appear in the TCRdb table, and some are missing; sequencing was by immunoSEQ multiplex PCR. The repertoire holds 100,000 to 150,000 clones, with roughly 70% as singletons. The sequenced material came from PBMCs. The receptors stem from a young man in good health and CMV-seronegative.

This clone occurred a few times. The chain combines TRBV6-1 with TRBJ1-3; a weak D match, TRBD1 (5 bases). The CDR3 is made up of 16 amino acids. CDR1 MNHNS and CDR2 SASEGT come from the germline V gene. Trimming pared 1 base from V and 1 base from J, leaving 11 bases between. As DNA, the CDR3 is TGTGCCAGCAGTGAAGTGACAGAGGCTTCTGGAAACACCATATATTTT. Its protein is CASSEVTEASGNTIYF.

Worth noting for this clone: Mismatch with germline at one junction end may stem from a read error. V is TRBV6-4 and J is TRBJ2-7, with D uncertain. The CDR3 sequence is 16 residues long. Germline CDR1 reads MRHNA; CDR2 reads SNTAGT. For the CDR3, the DNA is TGTGCCAGCAGTTACTCGACGAGGTACCTGACCTACGAGCAGTACTTC. It yields the protein CASSYSTRYLTYEQYF.

The chain uses TRBV27 and TRBJ2-7; TRBD1 aligns across 7 bases. This CDR3 has 13 residues. Germline V lookup: CDR1 MNHEY, CDR2 SMNVEV (reference sequence). Trimming removed 9 bases from V and 0 bases from J; junction bases left unmatched: 5. The CDR3: CASRQGNSYEQYF. In nucleotides, the CDR3 is TGTGCCAGTAGACAGGGAAACTCCTACGAGCAGTACTTC.

The chain links TRBV4-2 to TRBJ2-1; 15 bases match TRBD2. The CDR3 is made up of 19 amino acids. V shed 8 bases, J shed 5 bases, and the junction held 16 bases outside the gene matches. Looked up from germline, CDR1 is LGHNA and CDR2 is YNFKEQ. The CDR3 here is CASAGTPGLAGGGHNEQFF. CDR3 bases: TGTGCCAGCGCCGGAACCCCGGGACTAGCGGGGGGAGGCCACAATGAGCAGTTCTTC.

This clone was counted between two and nine times. This chain uses TRBV5-6 with TRBJ2-7, with 7 nucleotides matching TRBD1. CDR3 length: 13 residues. After removal of 4 bases from V and 4 bases from J, the junction contained 5 bases not matched to a gene. CDR1 is SGHDT, CDR2 YYEEEE, per germline. Here the CDR3 DNA reads TGTGCCAGCAGCGTGGGACAGTGGTACGAGCAGTACTTC. This translates into CASSVGQWYEQYF.

The chain employs TRBV4-2 and TRBJ1-4; a weak D match, TRBD1 (6 bases). Trimming removed 3 bases from V and 2 bases from J, with 16 bases in between. CDR1 is LGHNA, CDR2 YNFKEQ, per germline. The CDR3 extends over 17 amino acids. The CDR3 bases are TGTGCCAGCAGCCAGGAGTCCCCGGGGGGCACTAATGAAAAACTGTTTTTT. Translating gives CASSQESPGGTNEKLFF.

V gene TRBV7-2 combines with J gene TRBJ1-5, with a tentative D call TRBD1 (5 bases). V dropped 5 bases and J dropped 4 bases, with 12 bases sitting between them. The CDR3 runs 14 residues. In germline, CDR1 is SGHTA, CDR2 FQGNSA. In DNA, the CDR3 is TGTGCCAGCAGCACCCGACAGCGTAATCAGCCCCAGCATTTT. This gives the protein CASSTRQRNQPQHF.

This clone has only a few counts. This sequence joins TRBV18 and TRBJ1-2; D is uncertain. The germline CDR1 and CDR2 sequences are KGHSH and LQKENI. V shed 1 base and J shed 3 bases, with 12 bases lying between them. This CDR3 spans 15 amino acids. The CDR3 region is CASSPRSRLDYGYTF. The CDR3 DNA is TGTGCCAGCTCACCACGGTCCAGGTTGGACTATGGCTACACCTTC.

The chain couples TRBV11-2 to TRBJ1-6; D unclear. The CDR3 has 12 amino acids. Trimming took 5 bases from V and 8 from J, leaving 7 bases between them. Germline V gives CDR1 SGHAT, CDR2 FQNNGV. The CDR3 loop is CASSPPYSPLHF. DNA of the CDR3: TGTGCCAGCAGCCCTCCGTATTCACCCCTCCACTTT.

This clone came up once. This chain links TRBV7-8 with TRBJ2-7; D perhaps matches TRBD1 (6 bases). This CDR3 has 16 amino acids. Germline CDR1 is SGHVS and CDR2 is FQNEAQ. Trimming took 3 bases from V and 0 from J, leaving 15 bases between them. The CDR3 sequence is CASSLLGTLDSYEQYF. In nucleotides, the CDR3 is TGTGCCAGCAGCTTGCTAGGGACACTGGACTCCTACGAGCAGTACTTC. Complete variable domain (other parts from reference TRBV7-8 and TRBJ2-7): GAGVSQSPRYKVAKRGQDVALRCDPISGHVSLFWYQQALGQGPEFLTYFQNEAQLDKSGLPSDRFFAERPEGSVSTLKIQRTQQEDSAVYLCASSLLGTLDSYEQYFGPGTRLTVT.

This clone was seen only a few times. The rearrangement uses TRBV30 and TRBJ2-7; 8 bases line up with TRBD2. The junction had 9 bases not matched to a gene; V was cut back by 2 bases and J by 6 bases. The CDR3 covers 14 residues. CDR1 and CDR2 from the germline V gene are GTSNPN and SVGIG (reference sequence). The CDR3 loop is CAWSSPGGGTEQYF. CDR3 nucleotide sequence: TGTGCCTGGAGTTCCCCGGGAGGGGGGACCGAGCAGTACTTC. The full variable domain, with the rest looked up from reference TRBV30 and TRBJ2-7, is SQTIHQWPATLVQPVGSPLSLECTVEGTSNPNLYWYRQAAGRGLQLLFYSVGIGQISSEVPQNLSASRPQDRQFILSSKKLLLSDSGFYLCAWSSPGGGTEQYFGPGTRLTVT.

The genes are TRBV5-1 and TRBJ2-5, with TRBD1 identical over 11 bases. The germline CDR1 and CDR2 sequences are SGHRS and YFSETQ. Losses at the gene ends were 2 bases for V and 4 bases for J; bases not matched to a gene: 4. The CDR3 covers 15 residues. As DNA, the CDR3 is TGCGCCAGCAGCTTCGCCGGGACAGGGGGAGAGACCCAGTACTTC. This codes for CASSFAGTGGETQYF.